A selection of T cell receptor beta chains follows, all from one sample in a study of shared clonotypes between healthy human individuals. The repertoire was sequenced with immunoSEQ multiplex PCR; TCRdb's copy has only in-frame clones and lacks some. The repertoire consists of some 2,500,000 clones, with over 85% occurring once and the leading ten covering about 0.39%. Sequenced input: naive CD4+ T cells from PBMCs. These TCRs come from a man between 18 and 35 years old in good health. Some clones in this sample may be carry-over from other donors' samples. CDR3s include the opening cysteine and the closing phenylalanine or tryptophan. D genes are given only for firm matches.

D gene	J gene	CDR3 length	V gene	CDR3 protein
.	TRBJ2-1	16	TRBV6-1	CASSEGGKPSYNEQFF
.	TRBJ1-1	15	TRBV10-2	CASRGGLLANTEAFF
.	TRBJ2-7	11	TRBV18	CASSTGTEQYF
.	TRBJ2-5	16	TRBV9	CASSVGPAGPQETQYF
TRBD1	TRBJ1-1	11	TRBV30	CARAGGTEAFF
.	TRBJ2-1	15	TRBV5-1	CASTYQGGSYNEQFF
TRBD1	TRBJ2-1	16	TRBV7-3	CASSSSGGTGVNEQFF
.	TRBJ2-7	13	TRBV2	CASNGANGGEQYF
.	TRBJ1-2	12	TRBV28	CASRITNYGYTF
.	TRBJ2-3	11	TRBV9	CASSRTDTQYF
.	TRBJ1-2	15	TRBV28	CASSFTGDANYGYTF
TRBD1	TRBJ2-7	14	TRBV7-9	CASSPNYRGGEQYF
.	TRBJ1-4	14	TRBV10-2	CASRDIATNEKLFF
TRBD1	TRBJ1-5	17	TRBV2	CASWGTGKGGSNQPQHF
TRBD2	TRBJ2-7	15	TRBV28	CASSPSGGLAYEQYF
TRBD1	TRBJ1-2	16	TRBV14	CASSLRRPGGNYGYTF
TRBD1	TRBJ1-1	15	TRBV6-1	CASSDSKGTGTEAFF
.	TRBJ1-5	13	TRBV6-5	CAARGGANQPQHF
TRBD1	TRBJ2-2	14	TRBV10-3	CAGSQGANTGELFF
TRBD1	TRBJ1-5	13	TRBV19	CASSVTGSPPQHF
TRBD2	TRBJ2-5	17	TRBV5-1	CASSLDQLAGAMKTQYF
.	TRBJ1-1	12	TRBV29-1	CSAERRNTEAFF
.	TRBJ2-1	13	TRBV7-2	CASSPRRGLEQFF
TRBD2	TRBJ2-7	14	TRBV6-5	CASSYSAGGYEQYF
TRBD1	TRBJ1-1	14	TRBV5-1	CASSLVTGGTEAFF
.	TRBJ2-6	11	TRBV20-1	CSGGIANVLTF
.	TRBJ2-5	15	TRBV4-1	CASSQVGLAQETQYF
.	TRBJ1-1	13	TRBV7-8	CASSLFEGTEAFF
TRBD2	TRBJ2-2	16	TRBV27	CASSRQREKGTGELFF
.	TRBJ2-1	11	TRBV5-1	CASSKINEQFF
.	TRBJ2-3	14	TRBV5-8	CATVGRVGTDTQYF
TRBD1	TRBJ1-5	14	TRBV28	CASRYYRGYQPQHF
TRBD2	TRBJ2-2	18	TRBV5-1	CASSLGLAASLLTGELFF
.	TRBJ2-7	12	TRBV30	CAWSVRVYEQYF
.	TRBJ1-1	11	TRBV20-1	CSASKDTEAFF
TRBD2	TRBJ2-7	15	TRBV7-2	CASSVAGTSYNEQYF
TRBD2	TRBJ2-7	19	TRBV5-1	CASSQAPGLAGGSSYEQYF
.	TRBJ2-3	15	TRBV7-3	CASSLAGTSTDTQYF
TRBD1	TRBJ2-1	14	TRBV5-4	CASSSSGTGVGQFF
.	TRBJ1-2	15	TRBV7-2	CASSLVGSSDYGYTF
TRBD1	TRBJ1-1	17	TRBV7-3	CASSPLPSTGVNTEAFF
TRBD1	TRBJ2-5	13	TRBV2	CASIGRGRETQYF
TRBD2	TRBJ2-1	14	TRBV2	CASSPSGIYNEQFF
.	TRBJ1-4	11	TRBV21-1	CASRPYKKLFF
TRBD2	TRBJ2-1	14	TRBV5-1	CASSLGLAVNEQFF